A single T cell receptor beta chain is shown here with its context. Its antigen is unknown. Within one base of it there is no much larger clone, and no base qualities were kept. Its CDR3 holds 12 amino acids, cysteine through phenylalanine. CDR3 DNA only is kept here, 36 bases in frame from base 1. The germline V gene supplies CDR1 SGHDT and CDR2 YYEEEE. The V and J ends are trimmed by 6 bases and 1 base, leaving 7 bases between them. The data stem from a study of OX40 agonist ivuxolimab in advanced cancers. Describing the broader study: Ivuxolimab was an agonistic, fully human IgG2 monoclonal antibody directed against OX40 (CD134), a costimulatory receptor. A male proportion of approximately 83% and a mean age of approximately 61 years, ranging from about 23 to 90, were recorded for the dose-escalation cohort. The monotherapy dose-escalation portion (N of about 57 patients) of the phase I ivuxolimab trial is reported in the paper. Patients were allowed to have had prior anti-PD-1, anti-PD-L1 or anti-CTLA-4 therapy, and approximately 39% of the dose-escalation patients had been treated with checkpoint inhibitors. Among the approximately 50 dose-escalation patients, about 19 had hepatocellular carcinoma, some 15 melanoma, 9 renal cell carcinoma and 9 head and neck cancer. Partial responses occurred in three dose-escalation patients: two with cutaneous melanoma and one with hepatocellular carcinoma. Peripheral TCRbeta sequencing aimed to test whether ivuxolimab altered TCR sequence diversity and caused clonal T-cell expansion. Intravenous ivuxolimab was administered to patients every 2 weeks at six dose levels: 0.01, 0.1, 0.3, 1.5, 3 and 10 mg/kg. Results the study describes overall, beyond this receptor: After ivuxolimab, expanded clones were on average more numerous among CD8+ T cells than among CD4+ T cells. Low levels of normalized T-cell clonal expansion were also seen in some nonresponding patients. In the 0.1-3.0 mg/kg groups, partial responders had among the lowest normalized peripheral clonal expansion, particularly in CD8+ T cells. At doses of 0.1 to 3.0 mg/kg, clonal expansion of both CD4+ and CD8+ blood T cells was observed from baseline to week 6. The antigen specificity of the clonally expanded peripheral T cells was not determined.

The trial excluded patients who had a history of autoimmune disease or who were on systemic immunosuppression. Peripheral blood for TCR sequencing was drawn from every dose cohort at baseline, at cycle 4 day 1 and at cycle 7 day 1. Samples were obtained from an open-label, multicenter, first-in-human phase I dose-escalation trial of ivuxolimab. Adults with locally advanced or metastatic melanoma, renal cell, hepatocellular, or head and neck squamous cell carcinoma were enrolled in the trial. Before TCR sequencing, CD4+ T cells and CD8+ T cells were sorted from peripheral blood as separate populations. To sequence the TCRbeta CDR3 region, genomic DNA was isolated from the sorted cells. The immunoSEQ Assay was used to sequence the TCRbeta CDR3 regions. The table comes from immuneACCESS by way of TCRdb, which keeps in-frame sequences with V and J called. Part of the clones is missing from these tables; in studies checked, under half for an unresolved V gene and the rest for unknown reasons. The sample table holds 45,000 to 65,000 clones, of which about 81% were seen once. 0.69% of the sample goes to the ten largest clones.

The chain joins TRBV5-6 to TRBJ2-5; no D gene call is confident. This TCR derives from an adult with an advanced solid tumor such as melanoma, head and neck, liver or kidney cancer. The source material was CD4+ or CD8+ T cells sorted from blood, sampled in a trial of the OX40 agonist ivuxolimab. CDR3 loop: CASNFGQETQYF. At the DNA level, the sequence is TGTGCCAGCAATTTTGGCCAAGAGACCCAGTACTTC.